The source of this T cell receptor (beta chain) is a study of sequential checkpoint blockade in melanoma. Repertoires were generated with immunoSEQ multiplex PCR, while TCRdb's copy carries only in-frame clones and drops some. The sample lists approximately 8,800 clones; 50% to 60% were seen once. Treatment specified: randomized to nivolumab then ipilimumab (arm A) or the reverse (arm B). The material sequenced was CD8+ T cells sorted from blood (inferred from file names), taken from a patient given nivolumab and ipilimumab in sequence. The clonotype was recovered from a human donor with melanoma.

DNA of the CDR3: TGTGCCAGCAGCGCGGGACTAGCGATAACCTACGAGCAGTACTTC. Amino acids: CASSAGLAITYEQYF. The genes are TRBV9 and TRBJ2-7; 10 bases are a match to TRBD2. The CDR3 loop spans 15 amino acids. The J segment lost 2 bases and the V segment lost 3 bases, leaving 5 bases of the junction unmatched. CDR1 SGDLS and CDR2 YYNGEE come from the germline V gene.